This T cell receptor beta chain was identified in a study of blood T cells in healthy people across ages. Every sample gave at least 6 micrograms of total RNA when it was extracted. A sample-barcoded 5' primer and a J-beta primer mix were used in a second PCR of roughly 7 to 12 cycles. From the 5' RACE reads, TCRdb called clonotypes with MiXCR, one entry per CDR3 protein. The table includes 950,000 to 1,200,000 distinct CDR3 sequences, 35% to 40% detected once. Study-wide points: Diversity was higher, and naive CD4+ cells more numerous, in long-lived donors than in aged donors.

Of note for this clonotype: Antigen specificity is unknown.

This CDR3 is 15 amino acids long. The germline CDR1 and CDR2 sequences are SGHAT and FQNNGV. The V segment lost 3 bases and the J segment 3 bases; nucleotides outside the gene matches: 7. The V call is TRBV11-2, the J call TRBJ2-7; 8 bases match TRBD1. The sequencing input was blood. The receptor was isolated from a man between 18 and 35 years old in good health. CDR3 DNA sequence: TGTGCCAGCAGCTTTGGGGGACAGGCTATCTACGAGCAGTACTTC. Protein product: CASSFGGQAIYEQYF. Filled out from reference TRBV11-2 and TRBJ2-7, the complete variable domain reads EAGVAQSPRYKIIEKRQSVAFWCNPISGHATLYWYQQILGQGPKLLIQFQNNGVVDDSQLPKDRFSAERLKGVDSTLKIQPAKLEDSAVYLCASSFGGQAIYEQYFGPGTRLTVT.